Described below is a single T cell receptor (beta chain) sequence and its context. Its specificity is unknown. V shed 5 bases, J shed 4 bases, and the junction held 7 bases outside the gene matches. Germline values: CDR1 SNHLY, CDR2 FYNNEI. The CDR3 sequence is 15 residues long. The data were produced by immunoSEQ multiplex PCR, yet TCRdb's version contains in-frame clones alone and is incomplete. This table holds nearly 100,000 clones, around nine tenths found once. The sample belongs to a study of T cell responses to AZD1222 COVID-19 vaccine. Findings and caveats of the study: Just five to seven people given AZD1222 tested seropositive at baseline. Repertoire sampling was restricted to post-peak T cell response timepoints.

The material sequenced was peripheral blood, taken on day 0 of AZD1222 vaccination. This receptor was obtained from an adult in good health. The chain joins TRBV2 to TRBJ2-5; 10 nucleotides line up with TRBD1. In nucleotides, the CDR3 is TGTGCCAGCAGTTCTCGGACAGGGGGGATAGAGACCCAGTACTTC. Translating it yields CASSSRTGGIETQYF.